This is a list of T cell receptor beta chains from one sample in a study of shared clonotypes between healthy human individuals. TCRdb's copy holds only in-frame clones and misses some; the assay was immunoSEQ multiplex PCR. The sample comprises millions of clones, 90% to 95% of which are singletons, and 0.39% rests with the top ten. Sequenced input: naive CD4+ T cells from PBMCs. The origin of the receptors is a man younger than 30 in good health. Some clones in this sample may be carry-over from other donors' samples. Both conserved end residues are part of each CDR3.

J | V | CDR3
TRBJ1-4 | TRBV7-8 | CASSATGGNNEKLFF
TRBJ2-7 | TRBV5-1 | CASSLPGQEPSYEQYF
TRBJ2-5 | TRBV5-1 | CASSLDGTSGRIETQYF
TRBJ2-3 | TRBV2 | CASRREGGTDTQYF
TRBJ2-2 | TRBV20-1 | CSAVGTGELFF
TRBJ2-3 | TRBV5-1 | CASCTSPSDTQYF
TRBJ1-2 | TRBV7-9 | CASSPRGQGMSYTF
TRBJ2-7 | TRBV30 | CAWGIAGNTYEQYF
TRBJ2-5 | TRBV5-1 | CASSFGAGQETQYF
TRBJ2-5 | TRBV7-6 | CASSPSGNARETQYF
TRBJ2-5 | TRBV30 | CAWSEGLAGAGGETQYF
TRBJ2-7 | TRBV2 | CASSVRNEQYF
TRBJ2-3 | TRBV20-1 | CSAPLGDTQYF
TRBJ1-2 | TRBV18 | CASSIGNSNYGYTF
TRBJ2-1 | TRBV7-2 | CASSPSRLANEQFF
TRBJ2-3 | TRBV5-1 | CASSPRLASTDTQYF
TRBJ2-1 | TRBV9 | CASSRDWSSYNEQFF
TRBJ1-2 | TRBV2 | CASSEVEGPGYGYTF
TRBJ2-2 | TRBV10-3 | CAIRPSDGNTGELFF
TRBJ2-7 | TRBV30 | CAWSVLGGTGGEQYF
TRBJ2-7 | TRBV10-3 | CATQEGLAGVYEQYF
TRBJ1-2 | TRBV6-6 | CASRPTGGRYGYTF
TRBJ1-5 | TRBV6-4 | CASSEGFNQPQHF
TRBJ2-3 | TRBV13 | CASSSDRASPDTQYF
TRBJ1-1 | TRBV19 | CASSWDWNTEAFF
- | TRBV10-3 | CAISAASYEQYF
TRBJ2-1 | TRBV11-1 | CASSRLAGSSYNEQFF
TRBJ2-1 | TRBV28 | CASSSRSNEQFF
TRBJ1-5 | TRBV5-1 | CASSPDSNQPQHF
TRBJ2-1 | TRBV7-3 | CASSQLAGGPNEQFF
TRBJ1-2 | TRBV11-2 | CASSLDPRVHYGYTF
TRBJ2-1 | TRBV29-1 | CSVRTSGSNDEQFF
TRBJ2-1 | TRBV29-1 | CSVEIDYNEQFF
TRBJ2-7 | TRBV14 | CASSQVLGSGKYEQYF
TRBJ2-2 | TRBV6-5 | CASSYLGYEELFF
TRBJ1-5 | TRBV16 | CASSPRGGNQPQHF
TRBJ2-5 | TRBV6-5 | CASSYSVYPLETQYF
TRBJ1-3 | TRBV6-6 | CASSQSSGNTIYF
TRBJ1-2 | TRBV29-1 | CSVESQYGYTF
TRBJ1-2 | TRBV19 | CASSSQALSYGYTF
TRBJ1-1 | TRBV11-2 | CASSPRPADTEAFF
TRBJ1-1 | TRBV6-5 | CASSYSISRNTEAFF
TRBJ2-3 | TRBV14 | CASSQDSGKSGDTQYF
TRBJ2-7 | TRBV6-5 | CASSYSGTGLYEQYF
TRBJ1-5 | TRBV6-1 | CASSEPAARANQPQHF
TRBJ1-1 | TRBV5-5 | CASSLEAVNTEAFF
TRBJ1-5 | TRBV29-1 | CSVAGGWNQPQHF
TRBJ1-4 | TRBV18 | CASSPVGQGEGEKLFF
TRBJ1-1 | TRBV6-5 | CASSFLMNTEAFF
TRBJ2-3 | TRBV7-9 | CASSLSRDRANTQYF
TRBJ2-1 | TRBV5-4 | CASSYRVGEQFF
TRBJ2-1 | TRBV5-1 | CASSLSGGSYNEQFF
TRBJ1-4 | TRBV5-1 | CASSLGQSGEKLFF
TRBJ1-2 | TRBV25-1 | CASITAGTGANYGYTF
TRBJ1-2 | TRBV28 | CASHEDGSGRINYGYTF
TRBJ1-2 | TRBV6-1 | CASSVPPNYGYTF
TRBJ2-7 | TRBV27 | CASSPWRTTYEQYF
TRBJ2-2 | TRBV30 | CAWSMGQPTGELFF
TRBJ1-1 | TRBV10-3 | CAISDVGTDMNTEAFF